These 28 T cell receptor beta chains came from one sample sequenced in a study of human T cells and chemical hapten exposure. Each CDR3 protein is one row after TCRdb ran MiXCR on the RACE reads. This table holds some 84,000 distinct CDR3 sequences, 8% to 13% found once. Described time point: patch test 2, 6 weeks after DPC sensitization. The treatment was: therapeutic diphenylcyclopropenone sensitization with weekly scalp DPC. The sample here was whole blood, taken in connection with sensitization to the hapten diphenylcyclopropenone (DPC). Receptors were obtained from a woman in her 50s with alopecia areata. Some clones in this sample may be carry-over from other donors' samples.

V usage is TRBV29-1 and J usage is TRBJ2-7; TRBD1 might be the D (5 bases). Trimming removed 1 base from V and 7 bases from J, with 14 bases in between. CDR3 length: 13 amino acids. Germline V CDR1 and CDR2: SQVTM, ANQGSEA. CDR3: CSVEAWTRGEQYF. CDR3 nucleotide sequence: TGCAGCGTTGAAGCTTGGACAAGGGGAGAGCAGTACTTC.

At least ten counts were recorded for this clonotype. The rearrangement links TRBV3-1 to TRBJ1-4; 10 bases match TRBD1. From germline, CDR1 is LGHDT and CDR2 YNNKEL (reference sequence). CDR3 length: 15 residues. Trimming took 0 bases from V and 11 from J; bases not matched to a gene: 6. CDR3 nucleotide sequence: TGTGCCAGCAGCCAAGATGGGACAGGGGCGCGTAAACTGTTTTTT. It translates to CASSQDGTGARKLFF.

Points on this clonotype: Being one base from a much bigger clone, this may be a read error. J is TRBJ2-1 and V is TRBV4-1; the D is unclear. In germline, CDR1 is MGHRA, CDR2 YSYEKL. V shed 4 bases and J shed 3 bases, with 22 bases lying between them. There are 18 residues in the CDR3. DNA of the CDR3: TGCGCCAGCAGCCCCATGTCTACTGTACGACCGGTCTACAATGAGCAGTTCTTC. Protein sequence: CASSPMSTVRPVYNEQFF.

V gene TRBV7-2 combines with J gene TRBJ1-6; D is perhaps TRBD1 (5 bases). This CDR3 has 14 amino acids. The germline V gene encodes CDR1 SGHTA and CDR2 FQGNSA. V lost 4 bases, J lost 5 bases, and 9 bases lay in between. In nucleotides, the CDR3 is TGTGCCAGCAGCTCCCAGGGACATAATTCACCCCTCCACTTT. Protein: CASSSQGHNSPLHF.

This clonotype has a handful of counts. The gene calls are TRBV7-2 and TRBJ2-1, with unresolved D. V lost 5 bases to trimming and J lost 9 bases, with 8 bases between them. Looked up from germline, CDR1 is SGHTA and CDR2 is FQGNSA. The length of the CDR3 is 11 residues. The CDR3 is CASSLFGEQFF. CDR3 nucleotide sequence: TGTGCCAGCAGCCTATTCGGTGAGCAGTTCTTC.

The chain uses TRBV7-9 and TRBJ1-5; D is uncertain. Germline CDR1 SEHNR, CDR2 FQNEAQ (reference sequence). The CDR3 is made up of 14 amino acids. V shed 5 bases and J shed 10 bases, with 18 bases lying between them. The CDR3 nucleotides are TGTGCCAGCAGCGCCCGCTCAGCCCCGGGACCCCAGCATTTT. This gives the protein CASSARSAPGPQHF.

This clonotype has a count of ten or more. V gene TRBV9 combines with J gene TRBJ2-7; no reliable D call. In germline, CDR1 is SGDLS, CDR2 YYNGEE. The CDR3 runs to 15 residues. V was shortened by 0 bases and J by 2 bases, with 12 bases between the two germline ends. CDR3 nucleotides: TGTGCCAGCAGCGTAGGGGGTGGTAGCACCTACGAGCAGTACTTC. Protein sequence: CASSVGGGSTYEQYF.

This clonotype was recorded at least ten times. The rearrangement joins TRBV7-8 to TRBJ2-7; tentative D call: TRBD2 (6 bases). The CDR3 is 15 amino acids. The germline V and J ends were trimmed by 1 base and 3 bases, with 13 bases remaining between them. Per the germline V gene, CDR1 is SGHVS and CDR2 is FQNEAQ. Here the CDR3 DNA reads TGTGCCAGCAGCTTAGGCGGGACCTTATACTACGAGCAGTACTTC. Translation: CASSLGGTLYYEQYF.

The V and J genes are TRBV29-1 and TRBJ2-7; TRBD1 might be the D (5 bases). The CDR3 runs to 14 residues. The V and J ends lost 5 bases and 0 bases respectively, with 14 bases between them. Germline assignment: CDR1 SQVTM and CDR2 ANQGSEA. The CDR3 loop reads CSVKEAGRSYEQYF. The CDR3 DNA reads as TGCAGCGTTAAGGAAGCAGGGCGCTCCTACGAGCAGTACTTC.

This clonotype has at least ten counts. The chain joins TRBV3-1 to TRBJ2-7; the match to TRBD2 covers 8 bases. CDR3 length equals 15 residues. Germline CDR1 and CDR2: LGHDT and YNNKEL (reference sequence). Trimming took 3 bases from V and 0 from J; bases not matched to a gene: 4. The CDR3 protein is CASSQTSVISYEQYF. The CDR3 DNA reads TGTGCCAGCAGCCAGACTAGCGTAATCTCCTACGAGCAGTACTTC.

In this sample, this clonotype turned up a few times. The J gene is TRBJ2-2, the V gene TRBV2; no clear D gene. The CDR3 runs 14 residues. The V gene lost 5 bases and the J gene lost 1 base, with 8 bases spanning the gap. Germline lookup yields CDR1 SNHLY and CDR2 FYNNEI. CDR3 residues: CASSPTLNTGELFF. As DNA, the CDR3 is TGTGCCAGCAGTCCAACCTTGAACACCGGGGAGCTGTTTTTT.

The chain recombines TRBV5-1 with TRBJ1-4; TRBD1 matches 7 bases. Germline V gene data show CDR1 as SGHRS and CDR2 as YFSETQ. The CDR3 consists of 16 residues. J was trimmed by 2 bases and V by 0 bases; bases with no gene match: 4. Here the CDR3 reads CASSLAGRGTNEKLFF. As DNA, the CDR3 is TGCGCCAGCAGCTTGGCCGGCAGGGGGACTAATGAAAAACTGTTTTTT.

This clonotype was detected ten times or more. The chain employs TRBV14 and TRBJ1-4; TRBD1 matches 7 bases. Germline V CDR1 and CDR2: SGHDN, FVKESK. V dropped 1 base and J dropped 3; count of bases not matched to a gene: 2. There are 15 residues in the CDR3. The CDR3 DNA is TGTGCCAGCAGCCAAGCTGGGACAGCTAATGAAAAACTGTTTTTT. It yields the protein CASSQAGTANEKLFF.

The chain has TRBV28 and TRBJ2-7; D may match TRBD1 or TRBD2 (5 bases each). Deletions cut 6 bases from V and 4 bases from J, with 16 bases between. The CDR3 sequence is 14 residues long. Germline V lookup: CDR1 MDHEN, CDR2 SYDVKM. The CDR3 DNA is TGTGCCAGCAGCCAGCCGAGGGGAATGTACGAGCAGTACTTC. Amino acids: CASSQPRGMYEQYF.

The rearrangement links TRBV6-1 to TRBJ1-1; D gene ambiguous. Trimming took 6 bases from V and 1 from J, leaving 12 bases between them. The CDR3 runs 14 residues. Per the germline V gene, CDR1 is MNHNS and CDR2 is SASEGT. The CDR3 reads CASSVGQPNTEAFF. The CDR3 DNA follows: TGTGCCAGCAGCGTCGGCCAGCCGAACACTGAAGCTTTCTTT.

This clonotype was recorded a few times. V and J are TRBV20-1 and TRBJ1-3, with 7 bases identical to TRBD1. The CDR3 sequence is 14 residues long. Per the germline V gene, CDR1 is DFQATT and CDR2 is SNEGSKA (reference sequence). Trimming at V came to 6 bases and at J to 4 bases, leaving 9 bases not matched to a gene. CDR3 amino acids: CSAHRGSLGNTIYF. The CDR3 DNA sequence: TGCAGTGCCCACAGGGGATCCTTAGGAAACACCATATATTTT.

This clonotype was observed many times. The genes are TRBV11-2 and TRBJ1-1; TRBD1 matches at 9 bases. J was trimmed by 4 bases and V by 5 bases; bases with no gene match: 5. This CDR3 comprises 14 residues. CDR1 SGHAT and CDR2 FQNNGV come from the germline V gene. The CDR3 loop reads CASSNRGRTTEAFF. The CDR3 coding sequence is TGTGCCAGCAGCAACAGGGGGCGAACCACTGAAGCTTTCTTT.

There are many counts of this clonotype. The chain's CDR3 is CASSTGTGRNTEAFF. In nucleotides, the CDR3 is TGTGCCAGTAGTACCGGGACAGGGAGGAACACTGAAGCTTTCTTT. V gene TRBV19 combines with J gene TRBJ1-1; 9 bases fit TRBD1. V shed 4 bases and J 1 base; nucleotides not matched to a gene: 4. The CDR3 covers 15 residues. Germline lookup yields CDR1 LNHDA and CDR2 SQIVND (reference sequence).

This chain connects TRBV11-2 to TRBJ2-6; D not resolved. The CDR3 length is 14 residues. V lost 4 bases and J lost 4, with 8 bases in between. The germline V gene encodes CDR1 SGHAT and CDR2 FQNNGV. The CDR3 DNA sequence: TGTGCCAGCAGCTCCCTTAACGGGGCCAACGTCCTGACTTTC. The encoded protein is CASSSLNGANVLTF.

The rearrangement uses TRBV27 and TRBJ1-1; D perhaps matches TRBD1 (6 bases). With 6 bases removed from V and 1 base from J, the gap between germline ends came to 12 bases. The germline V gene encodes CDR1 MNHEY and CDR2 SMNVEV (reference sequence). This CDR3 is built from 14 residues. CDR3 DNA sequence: TGTGCCAGCAGGCGCAGGGGACCGAACACTGAAGCTTTCTTT. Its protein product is CASRRRGPNTEAFF.

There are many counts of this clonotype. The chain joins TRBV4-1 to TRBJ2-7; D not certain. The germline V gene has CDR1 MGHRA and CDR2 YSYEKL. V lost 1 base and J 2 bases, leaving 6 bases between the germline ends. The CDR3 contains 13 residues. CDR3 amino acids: CASSQVSAYEQYF. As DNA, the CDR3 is TGCGCCAGCAGCCAAGTGTCAGCCTACGAGCAGTACTTC.

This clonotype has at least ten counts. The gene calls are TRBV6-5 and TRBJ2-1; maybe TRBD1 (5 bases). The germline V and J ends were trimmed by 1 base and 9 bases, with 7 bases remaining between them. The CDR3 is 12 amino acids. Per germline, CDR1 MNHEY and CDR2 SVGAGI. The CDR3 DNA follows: TGTGCCAGCAGTTACTATCAGGGTGAGCAGTTCTTC. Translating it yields CASSYYQGEQFF.

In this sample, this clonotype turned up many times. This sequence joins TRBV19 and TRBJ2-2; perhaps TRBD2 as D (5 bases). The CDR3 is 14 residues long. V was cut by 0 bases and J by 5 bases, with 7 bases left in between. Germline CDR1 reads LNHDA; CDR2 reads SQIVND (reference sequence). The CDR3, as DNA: TGTGCCAGTAGTATAGATCCGGGGACCGGGGAGCTGTTTTTT. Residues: CASSIDPGTGELFF.

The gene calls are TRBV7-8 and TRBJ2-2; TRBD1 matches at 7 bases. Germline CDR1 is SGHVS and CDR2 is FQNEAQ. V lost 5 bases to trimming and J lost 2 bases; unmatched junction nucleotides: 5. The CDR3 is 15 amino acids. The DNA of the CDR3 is TGTGCCAGCAGCCCGGGACAGATAAACACCGGGGAGCTGTTTTTT. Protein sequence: CASSPGQINTGELFF.

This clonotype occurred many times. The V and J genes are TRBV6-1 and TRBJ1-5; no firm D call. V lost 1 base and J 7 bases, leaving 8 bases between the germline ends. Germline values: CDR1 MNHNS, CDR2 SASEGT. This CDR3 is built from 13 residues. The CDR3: CASSEVGRQPQHF. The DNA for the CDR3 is TGTGCCAGCAGTGAAGTTGGGCGGCAGCCCCAGCATTTT.

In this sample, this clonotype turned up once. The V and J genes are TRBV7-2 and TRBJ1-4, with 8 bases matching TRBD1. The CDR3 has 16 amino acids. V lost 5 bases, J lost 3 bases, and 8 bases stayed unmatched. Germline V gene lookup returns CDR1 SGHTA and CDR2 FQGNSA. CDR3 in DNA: TGTGCCAGCAGCCCCCAGCCGGACAGGGCTAATGAAAAACTGTTTTTT. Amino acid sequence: CASSPQPDRANEKLFF.

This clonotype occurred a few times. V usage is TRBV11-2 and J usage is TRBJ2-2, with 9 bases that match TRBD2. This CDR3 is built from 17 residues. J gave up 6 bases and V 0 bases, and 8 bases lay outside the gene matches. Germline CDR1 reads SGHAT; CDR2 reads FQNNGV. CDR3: CASSLESLAGIPGELFF. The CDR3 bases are TGTGCCAGCAGCTTAGAATCGCTAGCGGGGATTCCCGGGGAGCTGTTTTTT.

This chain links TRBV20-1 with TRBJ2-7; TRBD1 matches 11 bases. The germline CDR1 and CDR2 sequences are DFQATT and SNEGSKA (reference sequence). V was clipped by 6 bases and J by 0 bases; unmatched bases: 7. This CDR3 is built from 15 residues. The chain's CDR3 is CSAAGTGGFSYEQYF. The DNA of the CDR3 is TGCAGTGCGGCCGGGACAGGGGGTTTCTCCTACGAGCAGTACTTC.